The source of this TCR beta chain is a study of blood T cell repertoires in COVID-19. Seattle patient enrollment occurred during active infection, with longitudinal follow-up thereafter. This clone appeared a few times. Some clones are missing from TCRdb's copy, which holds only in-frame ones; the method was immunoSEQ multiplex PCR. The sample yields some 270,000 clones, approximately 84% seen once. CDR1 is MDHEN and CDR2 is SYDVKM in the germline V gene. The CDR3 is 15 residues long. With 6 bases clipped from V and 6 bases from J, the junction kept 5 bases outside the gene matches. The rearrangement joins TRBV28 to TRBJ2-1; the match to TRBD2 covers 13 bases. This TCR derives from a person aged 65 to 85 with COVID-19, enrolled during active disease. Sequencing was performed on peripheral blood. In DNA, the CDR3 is TGTGCCAGCAGGTCCGGACTAGCGGGAGTCAATGAGCAGTTCTTC. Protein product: CASRSGLAGVNEQFF.